This record concerns one T cell receptor (beta chain) sequence. The antigen remains unidentified. The germline gives CDR1 MNHEY, CDR2 SMNVEV (reference sequence). This CDR3 contains 17 residues. Trimming at V came to 5 bases and at J to 3 bases, leaving 15 bases not matched to a gene. 13 Jbeta primers and 60 Vbeta primers were used for the PCR. TCRdb's table, derived via immunoSEQ multiplex PCR, lists solely in-frame clones and lacks some. The sample has approximately 150,000 clones; 68% are singletons. This specimen comes from a study of cytomegalovirus exposure and HLA in healthy donors. Study-level results: TCR beta V segments were, for the most part, productive about 90% or about 30% of the time in an earlier analysis. CMV serostatus was the only recorded immune exposure for donors.

The sample consisted of PBMCs. The sequence came from a woman in her late teens or twenties in good health and CMV-seropositive. The V and J genes are TRBV27 and TRBJ1-1; TRBD1 agrees at 7 bases. The CDR3 DNA reads TGTGCCAGCAGTCAAGACAGGGTACCGACCTCGGACACTGAAGCTTTCTTT. Its protein is CASSQDRVPTSDTEAFF.